This T cell receptor beta chain appears in the sequencing data of a study of OX40 agonist ivuxolimab in advanced cancers. On the study more broadly: Patients received ivuxolimab, an intravenous treatment, every 2 weeks at 0.01 to 10 mg/kg.

Germline-derived CDR1 and CDR2 are SGHAT and FQDESV (reference sequence). V was pared by 3 bases and J by 3 bases, with 14 bases between. This CDR3 comprises 15 residues. Profiling relied on immunoSEQ multiplex PCR, and the TCRdb table lists in-frame clones only, not all of them. The sample holds tens of thousands of clones; around 89% are singletons and the top ten take around a quarter. The rearrangement joins TRBV11-1 to TRBJ1-1; D not certain. The clonotype comes from an adult with an advanced solid tumor such as melanoma, head and neck, liver or kidney cancer. The sample here was CD4+ or CD8+ T cells sorted from blood, taken in a trial of the OX40 agonist ivuxolimab. CDR3 nucleotides: TGTGCCAGCAGCTTCTTTTTTAATGGGGACACTGAAGCTTTCTTT. Its protein product is CASSFFFNGDTEAFF.